This is a list of T cell receptor beta chains from one sample in a study of control samples from healthy donors and cancer patients. Clones were read by immunoSEQ multiplex PCR, and TCRdb kept only the in-frame ones, dropping some. The table lists more than 70,000 clones, approximately 89% of them singletons. Sequenced: PBMCs. The receptors come from a man in his fifties or sixties with lung cancer. The CDR3 runs from the conserved cysteine through the conserved F or W. Each record gives: CDR3 protein, CDR3 DNA, D gene, J gene, clone size, V gene. D genes are given only for firm matches. The size of a clone is reported for some rows only, either as once, few or many, or as a class for expanded clones.

CDR3 protein: CASHDRFGNGYTF
CDR3 DNA: TGTGCCAGCCATGACAGGTTCGGTAACGGCTACACCTTC
D gene: .
J gene: TRBJ1-2
clone size: .
V gene: TRBV7-8

CDR3 protein: CASSKGAGNTDTQYF
CDR3 DNA: TGCGCCAGCAGTAAAGGAGCGGGGAACACAGATACGCAGTATTTT
D gene: TRBD2
J gene: TRBJ2-3
clone size: .
V gene: TRBV4-1

CDR3 protein: CASTKGQMNTEAFF
CDR3 DNA: TGTGCCAGCACCAAGGGACAGATGAACACTGAAGCTTTCTTT
D gene: TRBD1
J gene: TRBJ1-1
clone size: .
V gene: TRBV6-5

CDR3 protein: CASSPGGVRGEAFF
CDR3 DNA: TGCGCCAGCAGCCCCGGGGGGGTCAGGGGTGAAGCTTTCTTT
D gene: .
J gene: TRBJ1-1
clone size: .
V gene: TRBV5-1

CDR3 protein: CASSLGGSGNTIYF
CDR3 DNA: TGTGCCAGCAGTTTAGGGGGTTCCGGAAACACCATATATTTT
D gene: .
J gene: TRBJ1-3
clone size: .
V gene: TRBV7-2

CDR3 protein: CASNLGDTGELFF
CDR3 DNA: TGTGCCAGCAATTTGGGGGACACCGGGGAGCTGTTTTTT
D gene: .
J gene: TRBJ2-2
clone size: .
V gene: TRBV3-1/TRBV3-2

CDR3 protein: CASSPQGASTDTQYF
CDR3 DNA: TGTGCCAGCTCACCACAGGGGGCTAGCACAGATACGCAGTATTTT
D gene: TRBD1
J gene: TRBJ2-3
clone size: .
V gene: TRBV18

CDR3 protein: CAWSAGNYNEQFF
CDR3 DNA: TGTGCCTGGAGCGCAGGTAATTACAATGAGCAGTTCTTC
D gene: .
J gene: TRBJ2-1
clone size: .
V gene: TRBV30

CDR3 protein: CASTPRRTSEAFF
CDR3 DNA: TGTGCCAGCACCCCCAGACGGACTTCTGAAGCTTTCTTT
D gene: .
J gene: TRBJ1-1
clone size: few
V gene: TRBV12-3/TRBV12-4

CDR3 protein: CASSYLSSKAEETQYF
CDR3 DNA: TGTGCCAGCAGCTACTTATCTAGCAAGGCGGAGGAGACCCAGTACTTC
D gene: .
J gene: TRBJ2-5
clone size: .
V gene: TRBV7-2

CDR3 protein: CASSPPGQGFNEQFF
CDR3 DNA: TGCGCCAGCAGCCCACCGGGACAGGGATTCAATGAGCAGTTCTTC
D gene: TRBD1
J gene: TRBJ2-1
clone size: once
V gene: TRBV5-1

CDR3 protein: CASSQGGFIRGNIQETQYF
CDR3 DNA: TGTGCCAGCAGCCAAGGGGGCTTTATTCGCGGGAATATACAAGAGACCCAGTACTTC
D gene: .
J gene: TRBJ2-5
clone size: .
V gene: TRBV3-1/TRBV3-2

CDR3 protein: CASSHVGNEQFF
CDR3 DNA: TGTGCCAGCAGTCATGTCGGGAATGAGCAGTTCTTC
D gene: .
J gene: TRBJ2-1
clone size: .
V gene: TRBV7-9

CDR3 protein: CASSLSNEQFF
CDR3 DNA: TGCGCCAGCAGCCTTTCCAATGAGCAGTTCTTC
D gene: .
J gene: TRBJ2-1
clone size: few
V gene: TRBV4-1

CDR3 protein: CASSLDDGSGNTIYF
CDR3 DNA: TGCGCCAGCAGCTTGGACGACGGCTCTGGAAACACCATATATTTT
D gene: .
J gene: TRBJ1-3
clone size: once
V gene: TRBV5-1

CDR3 protein: CAWSRGSGANVLTF
CDR3 DNA: TGTGCCTGGAGTCGCGGCTCTGGGGCCAACGTCCTGACTTTC
D gene: .
J gene: TRBJ2-6
clone size: .
V gene: TRBV30

CDR3 protein: CASSDTGKATDTQYF
CDR3 DNA: TGTGCCAGCAGCGATACAGGCAAGGCCACAGATACGCAGTATTTT
D gene: .
J gene: TRBJ2-3
clone size: .
V gene: TRBV5-8

CDR3 protein: CASTENGAGLGQETQYF
CDR3 DNA: TGCGCCAGCACCGAAAATGGGGCAGGGCTTGGGCAAGAGACCCAGTACTTC
D gene: .
J gene: TRBJ2-5
clone size: .
V gene: TRBV5-1

CDR3 protein: CATQGAHNEQFF
CDR3 DNA: TGTGCCACCCAAGGAGCGCACAATGAGCAGTTCTTC
D gene: .
J gene: TRBJ2-1
clone size: once
V gene: TRBV24-1

CDR3 protein: CASSQGGGYFSYNEQFF
CDR3 DNA: TGCGCCAGCAGCCAAGGAGGGGGGTACTTCTCCTACAATGAGCAGTTCTTC
D gene: .
J gene: TRBJ2-1
clone size: .
V gene: TRBV4-1

CDR3 protein: CASSLRTGSEKLFF
CDR3 DNA: TGCGCCAGCAGCCTGAGGACAGGAAGTGAAAAACTGTTTTTT
D gene: TRBD1
J gene: TRBJ1-4
clone size: .
V gene: TRBV5-1

CDR3 protein: CAWSETGAGANVLTF
CDR3 DNA: TGTGCCTGGAGCGAGACAGGGGCTGGGGCCAACGTCCTGACTTTC
D gene: TRBD1
J gene: TRBJ2-6
clone size: .
V gene: TRBV30

CDR3 protein: CASSSHQLGTGGLGNGYTF
CDR3 DNA: TGTGCCAGCAGCTCCCACCAACTAGGGACAGGGGGCCTTGGTAATGGCTACACCTTC
D gene: TRBD1
J gene: TRBJ1-2
clone size: .
V gene: TRBV4-2

CDR3 protein: CASSRDRVVRNTIYF
CDR3 DNA: TGTGCCAGCTCACGGGACAGGGTCGTCCGAAACACCATATATTTT
D gene: TRBD1
J gene: TRBJ1-3
clone size: .
V gene: TRBV18

CDR3 protein: CASSPHHQAGPDPYEQYF
CDR3 DNA: TGTGCCAGCAGCCCCCACCATCAAGCGGGGCCCGATCCCTACGAGCAGTACTTC
D gene: .
J gene: TRBJ2-7
clone size: .
V gene: TRBV21-1

CDR3 protein: CASSVASLAGGLSTDTQYF
CDR3 DNA: TGTGCCAGCAGCGTAGCGTCCCTAGCGGGGGGTCTTAGCACAGATACGCAGTATTTT
D gene: TRBD2
J gene: TRBJ2-3
clone size: .
V gene: TRBV9

CDR3 protein: CSVGDSNQPQHF
CDR3 DNA: TGCAGCGTTGGAGATAGCAATCAGCCCCAGCATTTT
D gene: .
J gene: TRBJ1-5
clone size: .
V gene: TRBV29-1

CDR3 protein: CASSLNTGSNEKLFF
CDR3 DNA: TGCGCCAGCAGCTTGAATACAGGGAGTAATGAAAAACTGTTTTTT
D gene: .
J gene: TRBJ1-4
clone size: .
V gene: TRBV5-1

CDR3 protein: CASSDPGGVRTEAFF
CDR3 DNA: TGCGCCAGCAGTGATCCAGGGGGGGTGAGAACTGAAGCTTTCTTT
D gene: TRBD1
J gene: TRBJ1-1
clone size: .
V gene: TRBV10-1

CDR3 protein: CASSLDNTGGGQYF
CDR3 DNA: TGTGCCAGCAGCTTGGATAATACAGGGGGCGGGCAGTACTTC
D gene: TRBD1
J gene: TRBJ2-7
clone size: .
V gene: TRBV2

CDR3 protein: CASSLSDGRATEQFF
CDR3 DNA: TGTGCCAGCAGTTTATCGGACGGCAGGGCGACTGAGCAGTTCTTC
D gene: .
J gene: TRBJ2-1
clone size: .
V gene: TRBV27

CDR3 protein: CASSFGPGGETQYF
CDR3 DNA: TGCGCCAGCAGCTTTGGCCCCGGGGGAGAGACCCAGTACTTC
D gene: .
J gene: TRBJ2-5
clone size: .
V gene: TRBV5-1

CDR3 protein: CSVDRRNTQYF
CDR3 DNA: TGCAGCGTTGATAGAAGGAATACGCAGTATTTT
D gene: .
J gene: TRBJ2-3
clone size: .
V gene: TRBV29-1

CDR3 protein: CASSPSQGYNSPLHF
CDR3 DNA: TGTGCCAGCAGCCCCTCCCAGGGCTATAATTCACCCCTCCACTTT
D gene: .
J gene: TRBJ1-6
clone size: once
V gene: TRBV13

CDR3 protein: CASSLGGTGVNGYTF
CDR3 DNA: TGTGCCAGCAGCTTAGGGGGGACAGGTGTAAACGGCTACACCTTC
D gene: TRBD1
J gene: TRBJ1-2
clone size: .
V gene: TRBV7-9

CDR3 protein: CASSQVPLSPSQAKWGTDTQYF
CDR3 DNA: TGCGCCAGCAGCCAAGTGCCCCTATCCCCTAGCCAGGCGAAATGGGGGACAGATACGCAGTATTTT
D gene: .
J gene: TRBJ2-3
clone size: .
V gene: TRBV4-1